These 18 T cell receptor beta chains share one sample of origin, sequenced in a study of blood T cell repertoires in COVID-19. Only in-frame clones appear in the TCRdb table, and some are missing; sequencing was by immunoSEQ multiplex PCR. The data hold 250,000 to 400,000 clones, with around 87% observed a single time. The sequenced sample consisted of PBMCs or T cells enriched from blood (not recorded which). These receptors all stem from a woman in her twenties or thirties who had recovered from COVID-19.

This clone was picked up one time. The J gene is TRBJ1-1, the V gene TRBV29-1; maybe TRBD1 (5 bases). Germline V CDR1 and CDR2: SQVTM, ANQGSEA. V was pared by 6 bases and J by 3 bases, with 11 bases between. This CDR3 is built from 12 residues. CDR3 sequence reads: CSVGGSDTEAFF. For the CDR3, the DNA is TGCAGCGTCGGGGGTTCGGACACTGAAGCTTTCTTT.

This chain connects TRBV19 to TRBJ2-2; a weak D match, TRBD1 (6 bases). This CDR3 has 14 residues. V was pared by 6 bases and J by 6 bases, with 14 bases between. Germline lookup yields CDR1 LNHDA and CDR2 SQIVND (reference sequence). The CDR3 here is CASRVQGEPGELFF. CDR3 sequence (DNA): TGTGCCAGTAGGGTACAGGGTGAGCCCGGGGAGCTGTTTTTT.

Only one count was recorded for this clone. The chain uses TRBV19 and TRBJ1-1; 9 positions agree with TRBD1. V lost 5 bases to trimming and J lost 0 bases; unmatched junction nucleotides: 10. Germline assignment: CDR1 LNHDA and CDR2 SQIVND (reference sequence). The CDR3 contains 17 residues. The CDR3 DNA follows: TGTGCCAGTAGTCTCCTCCGGGACAGGGTTATGAACACTGAAGCTTTCTTT. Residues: CASSLLRDRVMNTEAFF.

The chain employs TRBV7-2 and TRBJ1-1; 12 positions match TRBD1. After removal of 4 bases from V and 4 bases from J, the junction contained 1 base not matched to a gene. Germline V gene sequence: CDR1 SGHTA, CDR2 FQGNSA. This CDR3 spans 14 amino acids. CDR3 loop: CASSWDRGLTEAFF. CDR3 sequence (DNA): TGTGCCAGCAGCTGGGACAGGGGGCTCACTGAAGCTTTCTTT.

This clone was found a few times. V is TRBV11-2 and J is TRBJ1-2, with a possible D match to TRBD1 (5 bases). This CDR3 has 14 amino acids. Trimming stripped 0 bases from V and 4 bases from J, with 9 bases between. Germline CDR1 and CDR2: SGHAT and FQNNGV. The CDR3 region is CASSLDGGGYGYTF. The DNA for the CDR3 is TGTGCCAGCAGCTTAGACGGGGGAGGCTATGGCTACACCTTC.

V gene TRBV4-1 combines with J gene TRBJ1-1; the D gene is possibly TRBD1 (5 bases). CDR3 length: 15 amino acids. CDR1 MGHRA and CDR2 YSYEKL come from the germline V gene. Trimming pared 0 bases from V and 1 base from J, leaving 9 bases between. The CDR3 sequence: CASSQDRTRNTEAFF. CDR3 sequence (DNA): TGCGCCAGCAGCCAAGACCGGACACGGAACACTGAAGCTTTCTTT.

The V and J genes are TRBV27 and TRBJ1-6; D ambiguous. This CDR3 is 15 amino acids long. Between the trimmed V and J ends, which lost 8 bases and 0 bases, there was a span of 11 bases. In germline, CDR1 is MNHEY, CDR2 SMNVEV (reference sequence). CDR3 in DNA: TGTGCCAGCCGATTATATAGCTCCTATAATTCACCCCTCCACTTT. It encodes CASRLYSSYNSPLHF.

The CDR3 region has the DNA TGTGCCAGCAGCTTAGTTCACGGGAATAACTATGGCTACACCTTC. Translating gives CASSLVHGNNYGYTF. The chain employs TRBV7-9 and TRBJ1-2; no firm D call. The V gene's germline CDR1 is SEHNR and CDR2 FQNEAQ (reference sequence). Trimming stripped 1 base from V and 1 base from J, with 10 bases between. The CDR3 totals 15 residues. The full variable domain, rest sourced from reference TRBV7-9 and TRBJ1-2, is DTGVSQNPRHKITKRGQNVTFRCDPISEHNRLYWYRQTLGQGPEFLTYFQNEAQLEKSRLLSDRFSAERPKGSFSTLEIQRTEQGDSAMYLCASSLVHGNNYGYTFGSGTRLTVV.

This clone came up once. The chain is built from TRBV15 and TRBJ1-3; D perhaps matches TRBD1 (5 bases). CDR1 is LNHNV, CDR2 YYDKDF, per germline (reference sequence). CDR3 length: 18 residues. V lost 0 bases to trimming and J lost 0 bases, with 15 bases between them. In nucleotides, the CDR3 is TGTGCCACCAGCAGAGATCGACAGCCACCCTCCTCTGGAAACACCATATATTTT. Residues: CATSRDRQPPSSGNTIYF.

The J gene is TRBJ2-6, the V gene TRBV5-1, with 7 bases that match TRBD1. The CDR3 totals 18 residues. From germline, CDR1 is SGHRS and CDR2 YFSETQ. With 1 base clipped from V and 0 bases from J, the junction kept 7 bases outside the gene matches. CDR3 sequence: CASSLWGQFFSGANVLTF. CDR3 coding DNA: TGCGCCAGCAGCTTGTGGGGACAGTTTTTCTCTGGGGCCAACGTCCTGACTTTC.

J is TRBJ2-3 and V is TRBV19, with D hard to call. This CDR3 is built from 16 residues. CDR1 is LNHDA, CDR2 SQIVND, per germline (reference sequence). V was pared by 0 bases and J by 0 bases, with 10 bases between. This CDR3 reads CASSIEGRTSTDTQYF. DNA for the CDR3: TGTGCCAGTAGTATAGAGGGCAGAACTAGCACAGATACGCAGTATTTT.

This CDR3 reads CASSYQGVGAYEQYF. CDR3 DNA: TGTGCCAGCAGCTATCAGGGGGTAGGGGCCTACGAGCAGTACTTC. The chain joins TRBV4-2 to TRBJ2-7, with 7 nucleotides matching TRBD1. The CDR3 spans 15 residues. V shed 5 bases, J shed 2 bases, and the junction held 9 bases outside the gene matches. Looked up from germline, CDR1 is LGHNA and CDR2 is YNFKEQ.

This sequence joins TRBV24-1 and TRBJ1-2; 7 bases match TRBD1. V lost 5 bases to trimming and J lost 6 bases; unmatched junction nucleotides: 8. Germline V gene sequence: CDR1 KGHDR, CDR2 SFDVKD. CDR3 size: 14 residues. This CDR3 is CATSGPDRAHGYTF. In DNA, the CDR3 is TGTGCCACCAGTGGCCCCGACAGGGCTCATGGCTACACCTTC.

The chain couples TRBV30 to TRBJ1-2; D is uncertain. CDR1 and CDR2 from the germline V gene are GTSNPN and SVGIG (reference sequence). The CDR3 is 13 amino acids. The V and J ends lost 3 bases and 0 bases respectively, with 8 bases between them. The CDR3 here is CAWRGRANYGYTF. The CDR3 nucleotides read TGTGCCTGGAGAGGGCGGGCTAACTATGGCTACACCTTC.

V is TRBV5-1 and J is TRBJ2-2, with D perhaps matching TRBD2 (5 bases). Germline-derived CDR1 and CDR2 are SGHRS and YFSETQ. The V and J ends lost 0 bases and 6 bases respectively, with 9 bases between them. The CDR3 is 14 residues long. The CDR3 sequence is CASSLALASGELFF. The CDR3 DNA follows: TGCGCCAGCAGCTTGGCTCTAGCCTCCGGGGAGCTGTTTTTT.

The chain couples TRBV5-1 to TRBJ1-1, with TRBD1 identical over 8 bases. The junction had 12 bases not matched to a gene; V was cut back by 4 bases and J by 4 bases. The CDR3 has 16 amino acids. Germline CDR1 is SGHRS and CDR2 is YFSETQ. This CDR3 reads CASSRGSQGVITEAFF. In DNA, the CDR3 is TGCGCCAGCAGCCGGGGGTCACAGGGGGTTATCACTGAAGCTTTCTTT.

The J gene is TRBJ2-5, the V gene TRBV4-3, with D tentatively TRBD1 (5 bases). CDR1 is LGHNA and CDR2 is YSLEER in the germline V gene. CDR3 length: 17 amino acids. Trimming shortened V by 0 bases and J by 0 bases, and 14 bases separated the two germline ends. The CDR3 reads CASSQDWGDLYQETQYF. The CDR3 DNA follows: TGCGCCAGCAGCCAAGATTGGGGCGATCTGTACCAAGAGACCCAGTACTTC.

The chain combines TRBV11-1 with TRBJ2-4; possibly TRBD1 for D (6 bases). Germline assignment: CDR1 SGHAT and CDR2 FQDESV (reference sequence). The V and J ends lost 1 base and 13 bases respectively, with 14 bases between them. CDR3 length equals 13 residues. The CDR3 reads CASSLGLRTEQYF. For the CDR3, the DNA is TGTGCCAGCAGCTTAGGCCTCCGGACAGAGCAGTACTTC.